Listed below are T cell receptor beta chains from one sample, sequenced in a study of T cell responses to AZD1222 COVID-19 vaccine. Using immunoSEQ multiplex PCR, the repertoire was profiled, and TCRdb retains in-frame clones only, with some absent. The sample has fewer than 150,000 clones, approximately 88% seen once. This specimen consisted of peripheral blood, obtained 28 days after the second AZD1222 dose. The receptors derive from an adult who received the AZD1222 COVID-19 vaccine. CDR3s leave out the opening cysteine and the closing phenylalanine or tryptophan. A D gene is named only where the DNA matches it firmly. Size is stated for part of the rows, as once, few or many counts, or as a class when the clone is expanded.

clone_size d_call j_call v_call cdr3_aa
. . TRBJ2-7 TRBV6-2/TRBV6-3 ASSQRLEQY
. . TRBJ2-5 TRBV10-3 ATQGQETQY
once TRBD1 TRBJ1-3 TRBV9 ASSVAGGLGNTIY
. . TRBJ1-1 TRBV4-1 ASSQEPGAVNTEAF
. TRBD1 TRBJ2-2 TRBV24-1 ATSELRPGQVGTGELF
. . TRBJ1-4 TRBV10-3 AIRPGSGKLF
. . TRBJ1-4 TRBV10-1 ASSEGQTTNEKLF
. . TRBJ1-5 TRBV2 ASSQGGPQPQH
. . TRBJ1-6 TRBV6-6 ASSPQQGLSYNSPLH
. . TRBJ1-3 TRBV18 ASSPAVSSGNTIY
. . TRBJ1-6 TRBV4-2 ASSPQGRDSNSPLH
. TRBD1 TRBJ2-5 TRBV6-2/TRBV6-3 ASSYIAGTGTAETQY
. TRBD2 TRBJ2-7 TRBV29-1 SVDSSGGGEQY
. . TRBJ2-3 TRBV18 ASSPPLLSTDTQY